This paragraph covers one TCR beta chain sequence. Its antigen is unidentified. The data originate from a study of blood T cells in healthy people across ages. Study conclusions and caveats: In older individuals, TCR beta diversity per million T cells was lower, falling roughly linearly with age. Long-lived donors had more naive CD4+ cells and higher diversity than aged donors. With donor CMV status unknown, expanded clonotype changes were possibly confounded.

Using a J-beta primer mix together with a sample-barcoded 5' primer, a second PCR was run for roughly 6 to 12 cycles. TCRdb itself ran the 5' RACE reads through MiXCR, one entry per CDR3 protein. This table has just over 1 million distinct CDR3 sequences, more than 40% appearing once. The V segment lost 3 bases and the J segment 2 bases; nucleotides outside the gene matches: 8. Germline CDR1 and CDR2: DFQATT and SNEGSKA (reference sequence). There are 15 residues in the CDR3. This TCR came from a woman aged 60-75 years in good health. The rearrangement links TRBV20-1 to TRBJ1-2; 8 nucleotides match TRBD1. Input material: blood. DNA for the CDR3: TGCAGTGCTAGCCATGGGGGGACAGGCAACTATGGCTACACCTTC. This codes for CSASHGGTGNYGYTF.